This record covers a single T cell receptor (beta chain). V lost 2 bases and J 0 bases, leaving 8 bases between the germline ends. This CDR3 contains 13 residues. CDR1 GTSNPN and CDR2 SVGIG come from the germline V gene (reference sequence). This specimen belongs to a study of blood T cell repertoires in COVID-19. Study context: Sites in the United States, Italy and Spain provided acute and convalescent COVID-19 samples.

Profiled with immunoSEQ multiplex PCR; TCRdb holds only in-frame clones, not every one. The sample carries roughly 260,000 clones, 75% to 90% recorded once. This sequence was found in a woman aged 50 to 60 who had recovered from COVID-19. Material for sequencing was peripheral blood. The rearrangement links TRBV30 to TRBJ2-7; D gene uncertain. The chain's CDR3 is CAWSSAFSYEQYF. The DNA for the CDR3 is TGTGCCTGGAGTTCAGCGTTCTCCTACGAGCAGTACTTC.